These 18 T cell receptor beta chains were all obtained from the same sample, sequenced in a study of a mutant IDH1 vaccine in newly diagnosed glioma. What these receptors recognize is not known. Time point reported: week 23, last vaccination. The content of each vaccine dose was 300 ug of mutant IDH1 20-mer peptide, and topical imiquimod accompanied it. Here immunoSEQ multiplex PCR was the method, and the copy in TCRdb shows in-frame clones only, minus some. The sample has about 33,000 clones; 88% are singletons. This sample comprised PBMCs, obtained from a glioma patient whose treatment included an IDH1 peptide vaccine. The receptor set was obtained from a man aged 35 to 55 with glioma.

This clone has just a few counts. The chain joins TRBV27 to TRBJ2-1; D is unclear. There are 14 residues in the CDR3. The V gene's germline CDR1 is MNHEY and CDR2 SMNVEV (reference sequence). V lost 3 bases to trimming and J lost 5 bases, with 11 bases between them. The CDR3 region is CASSFRHSNNEQFF. In DNA form, the CDR3 reads TGTGCCAGCAGTTTTCGGCATTCGAACAATGAGCAGTTCTTC.

The V and J genes are TRBV6-1 and TRBJ2-7, with D maybe TRBD2 (8 bases). Trimming took 4 bases from V and 0 from J, leaving 13 bases between them. This CDR3 region has 15 residues. Looked up from germline, CDR1 is MNHNS and CDR2 is SASEGT. This chain's CDR3 is CASSAGGTASYEQYF. The CDR3 coding sequence is TGTGCCAGCAGTGCGGGGGGGACAGCCTCCTACGAGCAGTACTTC.

V usage is TRBV19 and J usage is TRBJ2-4; no clear D. Germline V gene data show CDR1 as LNHDA and CDR2 as SQIVND (reference sequence). The CDR3 consists of 13 residues. Trimming removed 1 base from V and 6 bases from J, with 7 bases in between. The CDR3 DNA reads as TGTGCCAGTAGTATAGTGAGCCCAAACATTCAGTACTTC. It encodes CASSIVSPNIQYF.

This sequence joins TRBV4-1 and TRBJ2-1; 7 nucleotides align to TRBD2. Trimming removed 1 base from V and 2 bases from J; junction bases left unmatched: 8. Germline CDR1 is MGHRA and CDR2 is YSYEKL. The CDR3 spans 17 residues. CDR3 sequence reads: CASSQGVLARAYNEQFF. The DNA of the CDR3 is TGCGCCAGCAGCCAAGGGGTACTAGCGAGAGCCTACAATGAGCAGTTCTTC.

This chain joins TRBV5-6 and TRBJ1-6; perhaps TRBD1 as D (6 bases). V dropped 1 base and J dropped 8 bases, with 13 bases sitting between them. The germline gives CDR1 SGHDT, CDR2 YYEEEE. The CDR3 spans 15 residues. CDR3 region: CASSLRGGFDSPLHF. The DNA for the CDR3 is TGTGCCAGCAGCTTGAGGGGGGGTTTTGATTCACCCCTCCACTTT.

This chain uses TRBV27 with TRBJ2-2; no reliable D call. CDR1 and CDR2 (germline): MNHEY, SMNVEV (reference sequence). Deletions cut 0 bases from V and 4 bases from J, with 15 bases between. This CDR3 contains 17 residues. The CDR3 reads CASSLSSFETGTGELFF. In DNA, the CDR3 is TGTGCCAGCAGTTTATCTTCCTTTGAGACGGGCACCGGGGAGCTGTTTTTT.

The gene calls are TRBV5-1 and TRBJ2-7; D is perhaps TRBD1 (6 bases). V was clipped by 4 bases and J by 6 bases, with 14 bases between them. CDR1 SGHRS and CDR2 YFSETQ come from the germline V gene. The CDR3 extends over 13 amino acids. The CDR3 DNA is TGCGCCAGCAGCGAAGACAGGTCCCTCGAGCAGTACTTC. It encodes CASSEDRSLEQYF. The full variable domain, rest sourced from reference TRBV5-1 and TRBJ2-7, is KAGVTQTPRYLIKTRGQQVTLSCSPISGHRSVSWYQQTPGQGLQFLFEYFSETQRNKGNFPGRFSGRQFSNSRSEMNVSTLELGDSALYLCASSEDRSLEQYFGPGTRLTVT.

The chain is built from TRBV15 and TRBJ2-1, with 8 bases lining up with TRBD2. Germline CDR1 LNHNV, CDR2 YYDKDF (reference sequence). The V segment lost 0 bases and the J segment 5 bases; nucleotides outside the gene matches: 6. The CDR3 is 16 residues long. CDR3 sequence (DNA): TGTGCCACCAGCAGAGAGCCTAGCGGGCCTAACAATGAGCAGTTCTTC. It encodes CATSREPSGPNNEQFF.

This chain uses TRBV6-1 with TRBJ2-4; D tentatively fits TRBD1 or TRBD2 (5 bases each). CDR1 is MNHNS and CDR2 is SASEGT in the germline V gene. Trimming removed 7 bases from V and 7 bases from J, with 14 bases in between. The CDR3 is 13 residues long. The CDR3 sequence: CASNRGDRNIQYF. The DNA of the CDR3 is TGTGCCAGCAATAGAGGGGACCGGAACATTCAGTACTTC.

The gene calls are TRBV5-4 and TRBJ2-3; D not resolved. Trimming cost V 0 bases and J 4 bases, with 6 bases left between them. Per the germline V gene, CDR1 is SGHNT and CDR2 is YYREEE (reference sequence). This CDR3 region has 13 residues. DNA for the CDR3: TGTGCCAGCAGCTTGGAAGCGTCAGATACGCAGTATTTT. Translated: CASSLEASDTQYF.

This clone appeared once. This chain links TRBV6-1 with TRBJ1-5; tentative D call: TRBD1 (6 bases). The CDR3 extends over 15 amino acids. From germline, CDR1 is MNHNS and CDR2 SASEGT. V lost 5 bases and J lost 10, with 21 bases in between. CDR3: CASSPLEQARGPQHF. Here the CDR3 DNA reads TGTGCCAGCAGTCCCCTGGAACAGGCCAGGGGCCCCCAGCATTTT.

In DNA, the CDR3 is TGTGCCAGCAGCTTACGGGGACAGGGACGGGAAACTGAAGCTTTCTTT. Amino acid sequence: CASSLRGQGRETEAFF. This rearrangement joins TRBV7-9 to TRBJ1-1, with TRBD1 identical over 9 bases. Per the germline V gene, CDR1 is SEHNR and CDR2 is FQNEAQ (reference sequence). The V segment lost 2 bases and the J segment 5 bases; nucleotides outside the gene matches: 9. The CDR3 has 16 residues.

The rearrangement uses TRBV11-1 and TRBJ1-2, with 8 bases aligning to TRBD1. CDR3 size: 14 residues. From germline, CDR1 is SGHAT and CDR2 FQDESV (reference sequence). With 4 bases clipped from V and 1 base from J, the junction kept 2 bases outside the gene matches. The CDR3 nucleotides read TGTGCCAGCAGCTCCGACAGGGGTAACTATGGCTACACCTTC. Its protein product is CASSSDRGNYGYTF. The full variable domain, its missing parts supplied by reference TRBV11-1 and TRBJ1-2, is EAEVAQSPRYKITEKSQAVAFWCDPISGHATLYWYRQILGQGPELLVQFQDESVVDDSQLPKDRFSAERLKGVDSTLKIQPAELGDSAMYLCASSSDRGNYGYTFGSGTRLTVV.

The V and J genes are TRBV7-8 and TRBJ2-7, with D unresolved. The V end lost 1 base, the J end lost 2 bases, and 12 bases lay between the germline ends. The CDR3 runs to 15 residues. Germline lookup yields CDR1 SGHVS and CDR2 FQNEAQ. This chain's CDR3 is CASSLEALGPYEQYF. The DNA for the CDR3 is TGTGCCAGCAGCTTAGAGGCTCTCGGACCCTACGAGCAGTACTTC.

The genes are TRBV7-8 and TRBJ1-6; a weak D match, TRBD1 (6 bases). From germline, CDR1 is SGHVS and CDR2 FQNEAQ. The length of the CDR3 is 14 residues. The V and J ends lost 2 bases and 10 bases respectively, with 12 bases between them. The CDR3 DNA sequence: TGTGCCAGCAGCTTACACAGGGAGGGGTCACCCCTCCACTTT. Translation gives CASSLHREGSPLHF. Together with reference TRBV7-8 and TRBJ1-6, the CDR3 gives the full variable domain: GAGVSQSPRYKVAKRGQDVALRCDPISGHVSLFWYQQALGQGPEFLTYFQNEAQLDKSGLPSDRFFAERPEGSVSTLKIQRTQQEDSAVYLCASSLHREGSPLHFGNGTRLTVT.

This sequence joins TRBV7-2 and TRBJ2-7, with 10 bases aligning to TRBD1. This CDR3 is 14 amino acids long. Germline trimming cut 7 bases from V and 5 bases from J; bases unmatched to any gene: 8. Germline CDR1 SGHTA, CDR2 FQGNSA. DNA for the CDR3: TGTGCCAGCACCTTGGGACAGGGGTTCCACGAGCAGTACTTC. Encoded protein: CASTLGQGFHEQYF.

This chain links TRBV11-3 with TRBJ2-1; 7 positions match TRBD2. The CDR3 consists of 15 residues. The trim removed 0 bases at V and 1 base at J, leaving 0 bases unmatched. The germline V gene has CDR1 SGHNT and CDR2 YENEEA. DNA of the CDR3: TGTGCCAGCAGCTTAGAAGCGGGATCCTACAATGAGCAGTTCTTC. Translated: CASSLEAGSYNEQFF.

This rearrangement joins TRBV10-3 to TRBJ2-2; 9 bases match TRBD2. The CDR3 contains 15 residues. The V gene end was trimmed by 0 bases and the J gene end by 7 bases; junction bases not matched to a gene: 3. Per the germline V gene, CDR1 is ENHRY and CDR2 is SYGVKD. The CDR3 here is CAISESVAGVGELFF. Written as DNA, the CDR3 is TGTGCCATCAGTGAGTCAGTAGCGGGAGTCGGGGAGCTGTTTTTT.